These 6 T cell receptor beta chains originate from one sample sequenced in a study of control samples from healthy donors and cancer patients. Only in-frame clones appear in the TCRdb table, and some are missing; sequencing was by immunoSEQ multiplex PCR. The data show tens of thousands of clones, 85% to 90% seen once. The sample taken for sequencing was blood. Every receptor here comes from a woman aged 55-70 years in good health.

CDR3 amino acids: CASSRDSRTDTQYF. In DNA, the CDR3 is TGCGCCAGCAGCCGGGACTCACGCACAGATACGCAGTATTTT. This chain joins TRBV4-3 and TRBJ2-3; D is perhaps TRBD2 (6 bases). The CDR3 contains 14 residues. CDR1 is LGHNA and CDR2 is YSLEER in the germline V gene. Trimming removed 4 bases from V and 1 base from J, with 9 bases in between.

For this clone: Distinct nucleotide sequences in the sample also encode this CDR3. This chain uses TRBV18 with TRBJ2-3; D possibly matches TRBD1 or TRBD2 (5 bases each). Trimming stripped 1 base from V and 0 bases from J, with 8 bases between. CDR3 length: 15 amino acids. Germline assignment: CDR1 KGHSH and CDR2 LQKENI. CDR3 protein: CASSPRDGSTDTQYF. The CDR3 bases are TGTGCCAGCTCACCACGGGACGGAAGCACAGATACGCAGTATTTT.

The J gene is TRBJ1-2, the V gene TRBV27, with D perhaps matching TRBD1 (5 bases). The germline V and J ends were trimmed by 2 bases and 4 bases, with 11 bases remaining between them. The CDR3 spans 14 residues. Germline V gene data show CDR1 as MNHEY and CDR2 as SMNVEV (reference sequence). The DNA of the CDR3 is TGTGCCAGCAGTTTAAGAGGGGTCGCCTATGGCTACACCTTC. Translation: CASSLRGVAYGYTF.

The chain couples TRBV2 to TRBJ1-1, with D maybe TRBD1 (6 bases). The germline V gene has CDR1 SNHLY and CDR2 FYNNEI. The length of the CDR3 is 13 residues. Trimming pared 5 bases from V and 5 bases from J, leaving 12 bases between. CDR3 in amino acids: CASSSSGVTEAFF. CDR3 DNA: TGTGCCAGCAGTTCCTCAGGGGTGACTGAAGCTTTCTTT.

CDR3 in DNA: TGTGCAAGTCGCTTAGTTCGGGGGCTCCGGGAGACCCAGTACTTC. This gives the protein CASRLVRGLRETQYF. The V and J genes are TRBV12-2 and TRBJ2-5. TRBV12-2 is reported as a pseudogene. The CDR3 length is 15 residues.

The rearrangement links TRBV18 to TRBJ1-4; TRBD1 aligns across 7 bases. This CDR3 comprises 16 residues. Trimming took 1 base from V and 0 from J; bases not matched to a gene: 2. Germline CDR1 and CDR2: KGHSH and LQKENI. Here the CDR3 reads CASSPQQGTTNEKLFF. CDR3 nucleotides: TGTGCCAGCTCACCACAACAGGGGACAACTAATGAAAAACTGTTTTTT.